The clone carrying this T cell receptor (beta chain) was recorded a few times. Its antigen is unidentified. The CDR3 has 14 amino acids. Trimming took 2 bases from V and 4 from J; bases not matched to a gene: 3. Per germline, CDR1 ENHRY and CDR2 SYGVKD. This specimen belongs to a study of CD8+CD57+ T cells in acquired aplastic anemia. Study overall: An average of roughly 3 ug of DNA was obtained from sorted CD4+ and CD8+ cells. Study results and caveats: Between patients and controls, CD8+ Simpson's diversity did not vary significantly.

Both TCR beta VDJ combination and CDR3 sequence profiling were carried out. Genomic DNA was the template for this profiling. One entry per CDR3 protein results from TCRdb running MiXCR on the reads. The table has 150,000 to 200,000 distinct CDR3 sequences, 40% to 50% seen once; the top ten hold approximately 9.7%. An expansion of CD8+CD57+ cells by flow cytometry had been shown in patients chosen for sequencing. Prior therapy had not been administered to any patient at the time of blood sampling. The sequence came from a human donor with aplastic anemia. This chain uses TRBV10-3 with TRBJ1-2; 8 positions agree with TRBD1. Specimen: sorted CD4+, CD8+, or CD8+CD57+ T cells (not recorded which) from PBMCs. CDR3 nucleotide sequence: TGTGCCATCAGTGAGGACAGGGGAATCTATGGCTACACCTTC. It encodes CAISEDRGIYGYTF.